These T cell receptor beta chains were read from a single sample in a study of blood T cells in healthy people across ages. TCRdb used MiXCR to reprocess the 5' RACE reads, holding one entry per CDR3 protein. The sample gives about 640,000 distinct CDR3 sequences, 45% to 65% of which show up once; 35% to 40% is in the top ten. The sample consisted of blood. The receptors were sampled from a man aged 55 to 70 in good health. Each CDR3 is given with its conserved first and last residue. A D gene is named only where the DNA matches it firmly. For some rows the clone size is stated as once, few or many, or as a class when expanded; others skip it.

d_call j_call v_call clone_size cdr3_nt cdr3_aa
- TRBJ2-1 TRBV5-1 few TGCGCCAGCAGCTCCCGGACAGACTCCTACAATGAGCAGTTCTTC CASSSRTDSYNEQFF
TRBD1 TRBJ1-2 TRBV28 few TGTGCCAGCACCGGGACAGCCGTTAATGGCTACACCTTC CASTGTAVNGYTF
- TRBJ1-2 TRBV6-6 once TGTGCCAGCAGTCGGGGGGCCCTTCTTAGTAATGGCTACACCTTC CASSRGALLSNGYTF
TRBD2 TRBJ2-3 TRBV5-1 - TGCGCCAGCAGCCCCGGAGGGTCTAGCGGAAGCACAGATACGCAGTATTTT CASSPGGSSGSTDTQYF
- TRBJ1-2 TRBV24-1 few TGTGCCACCAGTGACCCGCAGGGCTACTCTGGCTACACCTTC CATSDPQGYSGYTF
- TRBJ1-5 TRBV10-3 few TGTGCCATCAGTGGCGCAGGGAATCAGCCCCAGCATTTT CAISGAGNQPQHF
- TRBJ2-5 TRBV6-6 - TGTGCCAGCAGTTACTCCCGGCCCAGCCAAGAGACCCAGTACTTC CASSYSRPSQETQYF
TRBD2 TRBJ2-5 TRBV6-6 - TGTGCCAGCACCACACGGGAAGCGGGGGGTTCCCAAGAGACCCAGTACTTC CASTTREAGGSQETQYF
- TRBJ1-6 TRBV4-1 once TGCGCCAGCAGCCAACAGGGGCTGGGGTATAATTCACCCCTCCACTTT CASSQQGLGYNSPLHF
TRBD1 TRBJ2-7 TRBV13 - TGTGCCAGCAGCTTAGGTCGGACAGGCTCCGAGCAGTACTTC CASSLGRTGSEQYF
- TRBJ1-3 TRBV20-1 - TGCAGTGCTAGAGATGAGGGGCCCGGAAACACCATATATTTT CSARDEGPGNTIYF
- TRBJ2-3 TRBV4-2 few TGTGCCAGCAGCCAAGATGGGACCAGCGGTTTCGGTACGCAGTATTTT CASSQDGTSGFGTQYF
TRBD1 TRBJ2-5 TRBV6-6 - TGTGCCAGCGCTCAGCCCCTACAGGGGGGCGAGACCCAGTACTTC CASAQPLQGGETQYF
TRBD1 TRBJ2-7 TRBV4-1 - TGCGCCAGCAGATTACCGGACAGGACTTACGAGCAGTACTTC CASRLPDRTYEQYF
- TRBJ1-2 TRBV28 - TGTGCCAGCAGTAAAATTAACTATGGCTACACCTTC CASSKINYGYTF
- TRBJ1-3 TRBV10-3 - TGTGCCATCAGTGAGTCCACCTTAGGCGGAAACACCATATATTTT CAISESTLGGNTIYF
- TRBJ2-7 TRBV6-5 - TGTGCCAGCAGTTACGGGTATACCTACGAGCAGTACTTC CASSYGYTYEQYF
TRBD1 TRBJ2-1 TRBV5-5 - TGTGCCAGCAGCTTGAGGGGACAGACCTACAATGAGCAGTTCTTC CASSLRGQTYNEQFF
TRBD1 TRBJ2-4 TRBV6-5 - TGTGCCACCAGACAGGGGGCGGGAGCCAAAAACATTCAGTACTTC CATRQGAGAKNIQYF
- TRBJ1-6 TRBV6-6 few TGTGCCAGCAGAGCCGCCAGGGATAATTCACCCCTCCACTTT CASRAARDNSPLHF
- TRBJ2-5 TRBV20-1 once TGCAGTGCTTCGACAGAAGAGACCCAGTACTTC CSASTEETQYF
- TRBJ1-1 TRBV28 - TGTGCCAGCCTAAAAATGAACACTGAAGCTTTCTTT CASLKMNTEAFF
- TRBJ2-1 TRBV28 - TGTGCCAGCAGTTCCCCTGTTACGGGCGGGGAGCAGTTCTTC CASSSPVTGGEQFF
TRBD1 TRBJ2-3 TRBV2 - TGTGCCAGCAGTGGAACAGGGGGTAAAGCAGATACGCAGTATTTT CASSGTGGKADTQYF
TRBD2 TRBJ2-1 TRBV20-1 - TGCAGTGCTAGAGGTAGCGGGGGGGCAGGTGAGCAGTTCTTC CSARGSGGAGEQFF
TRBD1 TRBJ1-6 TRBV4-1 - TGCGCCAGCAGCCAATCACGGGGACAGACCCTCCACTTT CASSQSRGQTLHF
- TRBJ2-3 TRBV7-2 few TGTGCCAGCAGCTTAGACTCGCATGTGGATACGCAGTATTTT CASSLDSHVDTQYF
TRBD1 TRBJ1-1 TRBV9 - TGTGCCAGCAGCGGCACCGGGACAGGAGCTTTCTTT CASSGTGTGAFF
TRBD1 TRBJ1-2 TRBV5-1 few TGCGCCAGCAGGGAAACCGGGACAGGCTATGGCTACACCTTC CASRETGTGYGYTF
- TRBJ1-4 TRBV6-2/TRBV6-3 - TGTGCCAGCAGCCCCGGACAGATACCTGAAAAACTGTTTTTT CASSPGQIPEKLFF
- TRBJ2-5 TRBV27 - TGTGCCAGCAGTTTAATACGGGCAGAGACCCAGTACTTC CASSLIRAETQYF
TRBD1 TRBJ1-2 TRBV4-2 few TGTGCCAGCAGCCAACCCTCGGGACAGGGCTATGGCTACACCTTC CASSQPSGQGYGYTF
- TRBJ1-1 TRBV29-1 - TGCAGCGTTGAAGACAGGCAAGCTTTCTTT CSVEDRQAFF
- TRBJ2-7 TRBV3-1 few TGTGCCAGCAGCCTCGGACAGGGAGGGCGCGAGCAGTACTTC CASSLGQGGREQYF
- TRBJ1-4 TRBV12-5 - - CASGWGVGNEKPFF
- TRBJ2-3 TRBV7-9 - TGTGCCAGCAGCCCAGGCGTACTGGTCGACACAGATACGCAGTATTTT CASSPGVLVDTDTQYF
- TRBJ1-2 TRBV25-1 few TGTGCCAGCAGTGTCGGGGTCTATGGCTACACCTTC CASSVGVYGYTF
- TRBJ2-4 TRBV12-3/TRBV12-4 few TGTGCCAGCAGTTTAGTGGTTTGGCAGGAGAAAAACATTCAGTACTTC CASSLVVWQEKNIQYF
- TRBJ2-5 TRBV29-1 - TGCGGCGGCCAGGCGGGTGGGGAAGAGACCCAGTACTTC CGGQAGGEETQYF
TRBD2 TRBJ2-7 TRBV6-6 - TGTACCAGCTCCGGGACTAGCGGGTCCTACGAGCAGTACTTC CTSSGTSGSYEQYF
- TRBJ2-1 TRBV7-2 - TGTGCCAGCAGCTTAAGGAGGGGTAACTCCTACAATGAGCAGTTCTTC CASSLRRGNSYNEQFF
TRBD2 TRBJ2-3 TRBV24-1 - TGTGCCACCAGTGACCCCGGACTAGCGGGGGGCGTGCAGTATTTT CATSDPGLAGGVQYF
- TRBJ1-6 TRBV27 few TGTGCCAGCAGCCCTCTGGAAAGCTCCTATAATTCACCCCTCCACTTT CASSPLESSYNSPLHF
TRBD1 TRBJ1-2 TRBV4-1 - TGCGCCAGCAGCCAAGATGAGGACAGGGGCTATGGCTACACCTTC CASSQDEDRGYGYTF
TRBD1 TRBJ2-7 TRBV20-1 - TGCAGTGCTGTCGGGACAGGGTTCTACGAGCAGTACTTC CSAVGTGFYEQYF